This TCR beta chain was recorded in a study of cytomegalovirus exposure and HLA in healthy donors. Notes on the study in general: Rarity marked most TCR sequences, yet some public TCRs occurred in many donors. According to a subsequent analysis, TCR clusters identified in the first cohort showed a tendency to co-occur across the approximately 110 validation repertoires. Cytomegalovirus association was assigned to about 150 TCR beta chains.

Sequencing was performed with immunoSEQ multiplex PCR; in TCRdb, only in-frame clones are kept and a portion is missing. The table lists 200,000 to 250,000 clones, approximately 88% of them singletons. The donors were in the approximately 130-subject validation cohort; that cohort was separate from the approximately 730-subject first cohort. With respect to this clone: Its specificity is unknown.

V was pared by 4 bases and J by 2 bases, with 18 bases between. This CDR3 has 16 amino acids. CDR1 is MGHRA and CDR2 is YSYEKL in the germline V gene. Sequencing used PBMCs. The receptor comes from a woman aged 25 to 39 in good health and CMV-seropositive. The genes are TRBV4-1 and TRBJ2-7, with D unclear. This chain's CDR3 is CASSRSTFGNAYEQYF. CDR3 coding DNA: TGCGCCAGCAGCCGATCGACCTTTGGCAATGCCTACGAGCAGTACTTC.